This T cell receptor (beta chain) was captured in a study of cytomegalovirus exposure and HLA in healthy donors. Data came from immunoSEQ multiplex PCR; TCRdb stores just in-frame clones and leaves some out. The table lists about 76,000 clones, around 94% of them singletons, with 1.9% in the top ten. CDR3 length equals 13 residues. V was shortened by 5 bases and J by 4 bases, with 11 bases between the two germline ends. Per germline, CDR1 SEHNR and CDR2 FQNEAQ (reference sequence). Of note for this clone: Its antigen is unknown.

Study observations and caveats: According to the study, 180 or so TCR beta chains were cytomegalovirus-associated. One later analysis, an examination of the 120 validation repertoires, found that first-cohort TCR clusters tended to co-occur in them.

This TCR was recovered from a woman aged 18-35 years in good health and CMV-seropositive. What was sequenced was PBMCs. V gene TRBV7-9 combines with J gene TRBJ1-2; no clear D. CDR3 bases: TGTGCCAGCAGCCCTTCAAGCTTCTATGGCTACACCTTC. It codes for CASSPSSFYGYTF.